These T cell receptor beta chains were read from a single sample in a study of blood T cell repertoires in COVID-19. Libraries were prepared by immunoSEQ multiplex PCR; TCRdb keeps only in-frame clonotypes and omits some of them. The sample includes some 20,000 clones, around nine tenths seen only once; the top ten take roughly a sixth. The specimen sequenced was peripheral blood. The receptors were gathered from a human donor with acute or convalescent COVID-19. The donor label of this sample is uncertain. CDR3s include the opening cysteine and the closing phenylalanine or tryptophan. The order of the fields is D gene, J gene, clone size, V gene, CDR3 DNA, CDR3 protein. A D gene is named only where the DNA matches it firmly. Clone size is shown for a subset of rows, as once, few, many or a class of expanded clone.

d_call: .; j_call: TRBJ2-3; clone_size: .; v_call: TRBV6-2/TRBV6-3; cdr3_nt: TGTGCCAGCAGTTACGGGACTGCCAAGCATACGCAGTATTTT; cdr3_aa: CASSYGTAKHTQYF
d_call: .; j_call: TRBJ2-7; clone_size: few; v_call: TRBV7-9; cdr3_nt: TGTGCCAGCAGCTTCTCAGGTTTTGACGAGCAGTACTTC; cdr3_aa: CASSFSGFDEQYF
d_call: TRBD2; j_call: TRBJ2-1; clone_size: .; v_call: TRBV10-3; cdr3_nt: TGTGCCATCAGTGATGCGGGGGGTTACAATGAGCAGTTCTTC; cdr3_aa: CAISDAGGYNEQFF
d_call: TRBD1; j_call: TRBJ2-2; clone_size: .; v_call: TRBV7-3; cdr3_nt: TGTGCCAGCAGCCCGATCGGGACAGGTGTTCCCGGGGAGCTGTTTTTT; cdr3_aa: CASSPIGTGVPGELFF
d_call: TRBD1; j_call: TRBJ1-5; clone_size: .; v_call: TRBV9; cdr3_nt: TGTGCCAGCAGCGTCCGGGACAGCCCCAATCAGCCCCAGCATTTT; cdr3_aa: CASSVRDSPNQPQHF
d_call: TRBD1; j_call: TRBJ2-3; clone_size: .; v_call: TRBV7-3; cdr3_nt: TGTGCCAGCAGCCGGGACAGTAGCACAGATACGCAGTATTTT; cdr3_aa: CASSRDSSTDTQYF
d_call: TRBD1; j_call: TRBJ1-2; clone_size: .; v_call: TRBV29-1; cdr3_nt: TGCAGCGTGGGGCAGGGGGACGGCTATGGCTACACCTTC; cdr3_aa: CSVGQGDGYGYTF
d_call: .; j_call: TRBJ2-5; clone_size: .; v_call: TRBV5-1; cdr3_nt: TGCGCCAGCAGCTTGACAGATAAAGAGACCCAGTACTTC; cdr3_aa: CASSLTDKETQYF
d_call: .; j_call: TRBJ2-5; clone_size: .; v_call: TRBV11-1; cdr3_nt: TGTGCCAGCAGCTTTGGGGCGAAAGAGACCCAGTACTTC; cdr3_aa: CASSFGAKETQYF
d_call: .; j_call: TRBJ2-2; clone_size: .; v_call: TRBV4-1; cdr3_nt: TGCGCCAGCAGCCAAGATGTCCGACAGGTGGAGCTGTTTTTT; cdr3_aa: CASSQDVRQVELFF
d_call: TRBD1; j_call: TRBJ1-3; clone_size: .; v_call: TRBV29-1; cdr3_nt: TGCAGCGTTGGGGACAGGTTTGCTGGAAACACCATATATTTT; cdr3_aa: CSVGDRFAGNTIYF
d_call: TRBD2; j_call: TRBJ2-5; clone_size: .; v_call: TRBV7-9; cdr3_nt: TGTGCCAGCAGCTTAAGGACTAGCGGGACTCAAGAGACCCAGTACTTC; cdr3_aa: CASSLRTSGTQETQYF
d_call: TRBD1; j_call: TRBJ1-2; clone_size: .; v_call: TRBV18; cdr3_nt: TGTGCCAGCTCACCGCGGACAGGGGGCGAATCTAAAGGCTACACCTTC; cdr3_aa: CASSPRTGGESKGYTF
d_call: .; j_call: TRBJ1-3; clone_size: .; v_call: TRBV10-2; cdr3_nt: TGCGCCAGCAGCGAACAGGGCTCTGGAAACACCATATATTTT; cdr3_aa: CASSEQGSGNTIYF
d_call: TRBD2; j_call: TRBJ2-2; clone_size: .; v_call: TRBV7-9; cdr3_nt: TGTGCCAGCAAGCGGGGAGAGGGGCTCACCGGGGAGCTGTTTTTT; cdr3_aa: CASKRGEGLTGELFF
d_call: .; j_call: TRBJ2-7; clone_size: .; v_call: TRBV27; cdr3_nt: TGTGCCAGCAGTGGAACAGACTCCTACGAGCAGTACTTC; cdr3_aa: CASSGTDSYEQYF
d_call: .; j_call: TRBJ2-7; clone_size: medium-sized; v_call: TRBV9; cdr3_nt: TGTGCCAGCAGCCTCCTAGAGATCGGGTACGAGCAGTACTTC; cdr3_aa: CASSLLEIGYEQYF
d_call: .; j_call: TRBJ2-3; clone_size: .; v_call: TRBV19; cdr3_nt: TGTGCCAGTAGACAACCGGGACATAACGCAGATACGCAGTATTTT; cdr3_aa: CASRQPGHNADTQYF
d_call: .; j_call: TRBJ1-4; clone_size: .; v_call: TRBV7-9; cdr3_nt: TGTGCCAGCAGCCAGCGGGGTGGGCAAACTAATGAAAAACTGTTTTTT; cdr3_aa: CASSQRGGQTNEKLFF
d_call: .; j_call: TRBJ1-1; clone_size: .; v_call: TRBV19; cdr3_nt: TGTGCCAGTAGTTTCCGGGGTTATAACGCTGAAGCTTTCTTT; cdr3_aa: CASSFRGYNAEAFF
d_call: TRBD1; j_call: TRBJ2-1; clone_size: .; v_call: TRBV5-1; cdr3_nt: TGCGCCAGCAGCCTTACAGGGGGCGCCCTGTACAATGAGCAGTTCTTC; cdr3_aa: CASSLTGGALYNEQFF
d_call: TRBD1; j_call: TRBJ1-2; clone_size: .; v_call: TRBV4-2; cdr3_nt: TGTGCCAGCAGCCAACCGGGACAGGGTCTTTATGGCTACACCTTC; cdr3_aa: CASSQPGQGLYGYTF
d_call: TRBD1; j_call: TRBJ1-5; clone_size: .; v_call: TRBV15; cdr3_nt: TGTGCCACCAGTACAGAGGGACAGGGGTCCGATCAGCCCCAGCATTTT; cdr3_aa: CATSTEGQGSDQPQHF
d_call: TRBD2; j_call: TRBJ2-7; clone_size: .; v_call: TRBV5-5; cdr3_nt: TGTGCCAGCAGCTTAGCGGGGGGGCCCTACGAGCAGTACTTC; cdr3_aa: CASSLAGGPYEQYF
d_call: .; j_call: TRBJ1-2; clone_size: .; v_call: TRBV6-5; cdr3_nt: TGTGCCAGCAGTCTGACATCTAACTATGGCTACACCTTC; cdr3_aa: CASSLTSNYGYTF
d_call: .; j_call: TRBJ2-7; clone_size: once; v_call: TRBV6-5; cdr3_nt: TGTGCCAGCAGTTACCGGACAGCGGCCGCCTACGAGCAGTACTTC; cdr3_aa: CASSYRTAAAYEQYF
d_call: .; j_call: TRBJ2-6; clone_size: .; v_call: TRBV30; cdr3_nt: TGTGCCTGGAGTACCGGGACTGACTCTTCTGGGGCCAACGTCCTGACTTTC; cdr3_aa: CAWSTGTDSSGANVLTF
d_call: .; j_call: TRBJ2-5; clone_size: .; v_call: TRBV11-3; cdr3_nt: TGTGCCAGCAGCTCGGGACATGCAGAGACCCAGTACTTC; cdr3_aa: CASSSGHAETQYF
d_call: .; j_call: TRBJ2-7; clone_size: .; v_call: TRBV5-4; cdr3_nt: TGTGCCAGCAGCTTGGGGGGCGCCGAAAGCTCCTACGAGCAGTACTTC; cdr3_aa: CASSLGGAESSYEQYF
d_call: TRBD1; j_call: TRBJ1-2; clone_size: .; v_call: TRBV5-6; cdr3_nt: TGTGCCAGCAGCCGGACAGGGGAATCCAGCTATGGCTACACCTTC; cdr3_aa: CASSRTGESSYGYTF
d_call: TRBD1; j_call: TRBJ1-4; clone_size: .; v_call: TRBV9; cdr3_nt: TGTGCCAGCAGCGCTCAGACAGGGGATGAAAAACTGTTTTTT; cdr3_aa: CASSAQTGDEKLFF
d_call: TRBD2; j_call: TRBJ2-7; clone_size: .; v_call: TRBV7-2; cdr3_nt: TGTGCCAGCAGCTTTGGTAGCGGGGGTGGCTACGAGCAGTACTTC; cdr3_aa: CASSFGSGGGYEQYF
d_call: .; j_call: TRBJ1-1; clone_size: .; v_call: TRBV19; cdr3_nt: TGTGCCAGTAGTATTCGGGGGAGGAACACTGAAGCTTTCTTT; cdr3_aa: CASSIRGRNTEAFF